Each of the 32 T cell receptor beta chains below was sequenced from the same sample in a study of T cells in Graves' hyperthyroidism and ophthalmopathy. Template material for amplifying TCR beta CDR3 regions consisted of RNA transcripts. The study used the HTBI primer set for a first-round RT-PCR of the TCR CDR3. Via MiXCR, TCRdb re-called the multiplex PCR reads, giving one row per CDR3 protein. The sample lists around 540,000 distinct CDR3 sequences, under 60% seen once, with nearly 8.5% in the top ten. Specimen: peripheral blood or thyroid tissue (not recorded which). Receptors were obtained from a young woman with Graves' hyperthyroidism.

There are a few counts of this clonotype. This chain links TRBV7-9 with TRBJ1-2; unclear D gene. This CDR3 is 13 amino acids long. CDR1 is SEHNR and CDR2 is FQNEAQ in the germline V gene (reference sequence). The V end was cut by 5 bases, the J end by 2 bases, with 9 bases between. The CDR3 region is CASSRHPNYGYTF. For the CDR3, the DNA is TGTGCCAGCAGCCGACACCCCAACTATGGCTACACCTTC.

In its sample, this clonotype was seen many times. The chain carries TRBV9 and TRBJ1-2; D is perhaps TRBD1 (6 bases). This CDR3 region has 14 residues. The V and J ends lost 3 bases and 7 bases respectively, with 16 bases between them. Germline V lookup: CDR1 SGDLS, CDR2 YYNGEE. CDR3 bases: TGTGCCAGCAGCGATTCGGGGGGGCGAGGTGGCTACACCTTC. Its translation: CASSDSGGRGGYTF.

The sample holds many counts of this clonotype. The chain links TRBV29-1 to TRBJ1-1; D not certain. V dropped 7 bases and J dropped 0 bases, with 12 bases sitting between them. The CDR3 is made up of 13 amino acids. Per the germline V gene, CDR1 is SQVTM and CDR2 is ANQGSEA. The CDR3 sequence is CSGSPGMNTEAFF. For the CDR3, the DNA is TGCAGCGGTTCGCCGGGAATGAACACTGAAGCTTTCTTT.

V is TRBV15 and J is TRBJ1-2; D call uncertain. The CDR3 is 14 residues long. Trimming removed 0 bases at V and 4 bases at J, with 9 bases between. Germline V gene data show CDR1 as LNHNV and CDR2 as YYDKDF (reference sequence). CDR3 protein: CATSREVGLYGYTF. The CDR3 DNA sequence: TGTGCCACCAGCAGAGAAGTAGGGCTCTATGGCTACACCTTC.

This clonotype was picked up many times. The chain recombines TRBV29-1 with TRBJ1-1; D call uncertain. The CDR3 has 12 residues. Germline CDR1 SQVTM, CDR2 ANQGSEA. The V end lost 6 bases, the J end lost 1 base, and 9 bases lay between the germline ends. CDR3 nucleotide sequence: TGCAGCGTGTCCAGTGGGAACACTGAAGCTTTCTTT. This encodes CSVSSGNTEAFF.

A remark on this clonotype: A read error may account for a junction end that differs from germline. The CDR3 DNA sequence: TGCAGCGTGAAGGGGACTAGCGGATCCTCCTCCGAGCAGTACTTC. This sequence encodes CSVKGTSGSSSEQYF. The rearrangement uses TRBV29-1 and TRBJ2-7; TRBD2 matches at 11 bases. The CDR3 has 15 residues. CDR1 and CDR2 from the germline V gene are SQVTM and ANQGSEA.

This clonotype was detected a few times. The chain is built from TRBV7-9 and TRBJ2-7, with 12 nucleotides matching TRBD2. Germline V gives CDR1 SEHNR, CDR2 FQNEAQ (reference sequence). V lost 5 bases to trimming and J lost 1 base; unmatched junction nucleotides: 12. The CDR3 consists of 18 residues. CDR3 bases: TGTGCCAGCAGCCCTTGGGAACTAGCGGGAGGTTCATCCTACGAGCAGTACTTC. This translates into CASSPWELAGGSSYEQYF.

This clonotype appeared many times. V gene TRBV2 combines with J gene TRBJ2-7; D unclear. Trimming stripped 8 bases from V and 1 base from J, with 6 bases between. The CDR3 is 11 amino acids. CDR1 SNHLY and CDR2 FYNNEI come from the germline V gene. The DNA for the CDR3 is TGTGCCAGCCACTCGTCCTACGAGCAGTACTTC. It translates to CASHSSYEQYF.

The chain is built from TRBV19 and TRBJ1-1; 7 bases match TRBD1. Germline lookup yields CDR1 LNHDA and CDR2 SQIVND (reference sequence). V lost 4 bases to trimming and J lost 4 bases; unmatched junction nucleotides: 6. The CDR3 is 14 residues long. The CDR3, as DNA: TGTGCCAGTAGTAAGAACAGGGGTAGCACTGAAGCTTTCTTT. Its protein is CASSKNRGSTEAFF.

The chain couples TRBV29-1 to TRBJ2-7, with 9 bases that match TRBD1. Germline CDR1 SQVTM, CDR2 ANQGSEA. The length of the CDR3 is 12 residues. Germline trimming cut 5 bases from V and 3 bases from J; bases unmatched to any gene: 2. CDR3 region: CSVRDRDYEQYF. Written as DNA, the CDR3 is TGCAGCGTTAGGGACAGGGACTACGAGCAGTACTTC.

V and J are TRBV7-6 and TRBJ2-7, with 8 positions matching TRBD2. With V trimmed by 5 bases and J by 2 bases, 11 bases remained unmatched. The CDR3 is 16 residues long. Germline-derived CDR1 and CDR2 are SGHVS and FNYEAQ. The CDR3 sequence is CASSQVPSGRAYEQYF. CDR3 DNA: TGTGCCAGCAGCCAAGTACCCAGCGGGAGAGCCTACGAGCAGTACTTC.

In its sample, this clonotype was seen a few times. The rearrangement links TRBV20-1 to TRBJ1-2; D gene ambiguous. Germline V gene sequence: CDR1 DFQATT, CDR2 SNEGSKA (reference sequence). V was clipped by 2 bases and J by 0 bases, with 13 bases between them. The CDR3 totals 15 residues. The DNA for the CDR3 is TGCAGTGCTAGAAGCCCCGACGGTCCTAACTATGGCTACACCTTC. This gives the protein CSARSPDGPNYGYTF.

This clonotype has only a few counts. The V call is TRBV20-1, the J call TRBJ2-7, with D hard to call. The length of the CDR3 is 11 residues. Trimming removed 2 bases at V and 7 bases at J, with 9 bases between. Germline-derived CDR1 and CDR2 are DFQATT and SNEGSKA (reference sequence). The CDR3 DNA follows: TGCAGTGCTAGACTAGGTGGGGAGCAGTACTTC. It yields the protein CSARLGGEQYF.

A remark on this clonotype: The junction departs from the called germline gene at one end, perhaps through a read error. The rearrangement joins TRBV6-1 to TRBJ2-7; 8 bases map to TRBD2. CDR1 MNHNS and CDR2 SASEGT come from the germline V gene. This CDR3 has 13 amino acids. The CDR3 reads CASSSGLEYERYF. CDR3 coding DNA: TGTGCCAGCAGCTCGGGACTAGAGTACGAGCGGTACTTC.

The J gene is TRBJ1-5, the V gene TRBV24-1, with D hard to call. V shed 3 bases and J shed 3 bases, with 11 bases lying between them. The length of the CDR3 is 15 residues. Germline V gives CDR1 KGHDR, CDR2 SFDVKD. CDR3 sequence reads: CATSDPRRNNQPQHF. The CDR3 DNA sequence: TGTGCCACCAGTGATCCCCGAAGGAACAATCAGCCCCAGCATTTT.

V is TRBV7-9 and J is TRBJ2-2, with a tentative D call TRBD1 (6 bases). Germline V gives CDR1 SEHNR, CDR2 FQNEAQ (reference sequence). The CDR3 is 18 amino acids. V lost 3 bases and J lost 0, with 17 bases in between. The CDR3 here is CASSLTTAGTTNTGELFF. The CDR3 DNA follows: TGTGCCAGCAGCTTGACCACGGCCGGGACAACGAACACCGGGGAGCTGTTTTTT. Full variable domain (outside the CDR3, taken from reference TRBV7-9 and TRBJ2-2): DTGVSQNPRHKITKRGQNVTFRCDPISEHNRLYWYRQTLGQGPEFLTYFQNEAQLEKSRLLSDRFSAERPKGSFSTLEIQRTEQGDSAMYLCASSLTTAGTTNTGELFFGEGSRLTVL.

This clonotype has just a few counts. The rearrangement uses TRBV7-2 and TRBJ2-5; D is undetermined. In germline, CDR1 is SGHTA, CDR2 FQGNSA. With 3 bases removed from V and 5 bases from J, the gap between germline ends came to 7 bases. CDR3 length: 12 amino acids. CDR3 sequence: CASSFGMETQYF. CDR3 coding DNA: TGTGCCAGCAGCTTTGGAATGGAGACCCAGTACTTC.

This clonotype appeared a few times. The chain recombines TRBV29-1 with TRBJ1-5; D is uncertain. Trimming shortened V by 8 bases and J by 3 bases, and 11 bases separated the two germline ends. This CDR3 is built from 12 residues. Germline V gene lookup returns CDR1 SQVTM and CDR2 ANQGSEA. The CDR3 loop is CSLAGNNQPQHF. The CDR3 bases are TGCAGCTTGGCGGGGAACAATCAGCCCCAGCATTTT.

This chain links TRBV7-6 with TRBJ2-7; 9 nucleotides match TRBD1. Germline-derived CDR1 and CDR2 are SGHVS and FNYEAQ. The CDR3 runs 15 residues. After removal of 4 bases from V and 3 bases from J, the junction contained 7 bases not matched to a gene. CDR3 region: CASSSDRGTGYEQYF. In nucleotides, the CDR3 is TGTGCCAGCAGCTCGGACAGGGGCACCGGCTACGAGCAGTACTTC.

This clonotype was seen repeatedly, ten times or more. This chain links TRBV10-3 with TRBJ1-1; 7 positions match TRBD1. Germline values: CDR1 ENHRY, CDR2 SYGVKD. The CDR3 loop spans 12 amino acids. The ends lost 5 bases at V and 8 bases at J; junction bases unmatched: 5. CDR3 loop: CAISPGQVEAFF. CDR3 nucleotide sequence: TGTGCCATCAGTCCAGGACAGGTGGAAGCTTTCTTT.

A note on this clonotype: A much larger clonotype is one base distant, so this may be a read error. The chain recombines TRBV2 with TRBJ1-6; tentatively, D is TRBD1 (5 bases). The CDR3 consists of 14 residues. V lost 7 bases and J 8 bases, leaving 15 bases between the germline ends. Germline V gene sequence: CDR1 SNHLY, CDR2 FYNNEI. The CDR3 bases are TGTGCCAGCAAAACCGGCAGGGCCGATTCACCCCTCCACTTT. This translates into CASKTGRADSPLHF.

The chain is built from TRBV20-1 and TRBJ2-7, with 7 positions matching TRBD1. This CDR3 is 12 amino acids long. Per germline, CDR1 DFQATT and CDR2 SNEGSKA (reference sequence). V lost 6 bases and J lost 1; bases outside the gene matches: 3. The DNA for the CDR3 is TGCAGTGCACCGACAGGGTCCTACGAGCAGTACTTC. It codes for CSAPTGSYEQYF.

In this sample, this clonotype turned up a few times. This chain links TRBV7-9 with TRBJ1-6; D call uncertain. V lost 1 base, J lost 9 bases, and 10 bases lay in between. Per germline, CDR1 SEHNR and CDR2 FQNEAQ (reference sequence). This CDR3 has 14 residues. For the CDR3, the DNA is TGTGCCAGCAGCTTAGAGGGTGGGAGTTCACCCCTCCACTTT. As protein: CASSLEGGSSPLHF.

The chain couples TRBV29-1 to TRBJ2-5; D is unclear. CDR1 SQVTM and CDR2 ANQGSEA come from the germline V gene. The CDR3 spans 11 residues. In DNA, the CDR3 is TGCAGATTGAGTAGCCAAGAGACCCAGTACTTC. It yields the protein CRLSSQETQYF.

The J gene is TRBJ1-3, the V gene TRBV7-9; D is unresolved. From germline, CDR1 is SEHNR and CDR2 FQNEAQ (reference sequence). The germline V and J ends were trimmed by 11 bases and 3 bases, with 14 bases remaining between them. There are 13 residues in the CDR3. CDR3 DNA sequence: TGTGCCTGGCAATTGGGCCATGGAAACACCATATATTTT. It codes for CAWQLGHGNTIYF.

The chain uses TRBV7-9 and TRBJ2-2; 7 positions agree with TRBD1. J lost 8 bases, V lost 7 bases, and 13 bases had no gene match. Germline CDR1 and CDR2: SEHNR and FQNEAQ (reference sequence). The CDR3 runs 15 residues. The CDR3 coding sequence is TGTGCCAGCATGAACGAGGGGGCACTCGGGGGGGAGCTGTTTTTT. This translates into CASMNEGALGGELFF.

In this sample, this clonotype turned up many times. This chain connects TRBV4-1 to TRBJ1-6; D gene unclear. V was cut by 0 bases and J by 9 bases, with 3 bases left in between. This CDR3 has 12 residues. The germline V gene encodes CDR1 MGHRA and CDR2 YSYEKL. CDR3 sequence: CASSQDSSPLHF. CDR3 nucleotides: TGCGCCAGCAGCCAAGACAGTTCACCCCTCCACTTT.

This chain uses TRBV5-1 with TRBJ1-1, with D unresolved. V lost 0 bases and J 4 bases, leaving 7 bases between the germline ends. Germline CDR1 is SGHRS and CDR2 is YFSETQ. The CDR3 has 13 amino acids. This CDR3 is CASSLAGTTEAFF. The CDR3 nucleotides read TGCGCCAGCAGCTTGGCGGGTACCACTGAAGCTTTCTTT. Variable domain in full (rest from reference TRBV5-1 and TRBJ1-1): KAGVTQTPRYLIKTRGQQVTLSCSPISGHRSVSWYQQTPGQGLQFLFEYFSETQRNKGNFPGRFSGRQFSNSRSEMNVSTLELGDSALYLCASSLAGTTEAFFGQGTRLTVV.

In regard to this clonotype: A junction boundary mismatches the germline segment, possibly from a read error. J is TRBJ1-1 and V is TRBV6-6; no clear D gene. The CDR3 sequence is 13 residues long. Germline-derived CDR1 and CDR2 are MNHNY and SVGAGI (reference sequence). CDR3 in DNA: TGTGCCAGCTGTCTGAGCCCGAACACTGAAGCATTCTTT. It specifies CASCLSPNTEAFF.

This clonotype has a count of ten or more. CDR3 DNA sequence: TGCGCCAGCAGCCCGGAGGCATGGGAATCACCCCTCCACTTT. Translation: CASSPEAWESPLHF. The V call is TRBV5-1, the J call TRBJ1-6; D gene uncertain. CDR1 is SGHRS, CDR2 YFSETQ, per germline. The CDR3 sequence is 14 residues long. V was cut by 4 bases and J by 10 bases, with 15 bases left in between.

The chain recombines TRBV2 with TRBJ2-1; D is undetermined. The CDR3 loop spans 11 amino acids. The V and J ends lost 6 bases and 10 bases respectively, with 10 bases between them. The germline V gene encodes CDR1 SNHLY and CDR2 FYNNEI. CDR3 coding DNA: TGTGCCAGCAGGTTTAGAGAAGAGCAGTTCTTC. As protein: CASRFREEQFF.

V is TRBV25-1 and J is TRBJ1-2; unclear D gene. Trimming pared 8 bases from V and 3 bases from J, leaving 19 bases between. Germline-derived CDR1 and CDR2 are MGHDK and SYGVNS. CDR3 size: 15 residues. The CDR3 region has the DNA TGTGCCAGCTCACCGGCGCAGGATGTTGACTATGGCTACACCTTC. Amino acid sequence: CASSPAQDVDYGYTF.